Presented here are 18 T cell receptor beta chains from one specimen sequenced in a study of siplizumab effects on memory and regulatory T cells. Profiled with immunoSEQ multiplex PCR; TCRdb holds only in-frame clones, not every one. The table records some 110,000 clones, 93% of them present only once. The source material was CD4+ T cells sorted from blood. The receptors were sampled from a human donor in good health.

The chain joins TRBV18 to TRBJ2-7; no firm D call. Looked up from germline, CDR1 is KGHSH and CDR2 is LQKENI. This CDR3 contains 13 residues. V lost 3 bases to trimming and J lost 5 bases, with 11 bases between them. This CDR3 is CASSPQVEHEQYF. CDR3 in DNA: TGTGCCAGCTCACCGCAAGTGGAACACGAGCAGTACTTC.

The chain combines TRBV25-1 with TRBJ1-5, with 7 bases matching TRBD1. Germline V lookup: CDR1 MGHDK, CDR2 SYGVNS. The trim removed 4 bases at V and 6 bases at J, leaving 3 bases unmatched. The CDR3 is made up of 13 amino acids. CDR3 amino acids: CASSGQGPQPQHF. The DNA of the CDR3 is TGTGCCAGCAGTGGACAGGGCCCTCAGCCCCAGCATTTT. Combining the CDR3 with reference TRBV25-1 and TRBJ1-5 gives the whole variable domain EADIYQTPRYLVIGTGKKITLECSQTMGHDKMYWYQQDPGMELHLIHYSYGVNSTEKGDLSSESTVSRIRTEHFPLTLESARPSHTSQYLCASSGQGPQPQHFGDGTRLSIL.

The chain uses TRBV6-5 and TRBJ1-1; a weak D match, TRBD1 (6 bases). Germline V gene sequence: CDR1 MNHEY, CDR2 SVGAGI. V gave up 5 bases and J gave up 6 bases, with 13 bases separating them. The CDR3 spans 13 residues. In DNA, the CDR3 is TGTGCCAGCAGTCTCACAGGGACGTCTGAAGCTTTCTTT. It yields the protein CASSLTGTSEAFF.

The V gene is TRBV2, the J gene TRBJ1-2; D uncertain. This CDR3 region has 13 residues. The V end was cut by 1 base, the J end by 4 bases, with 7 bases between. Germline CDR1 is SNHLY and CDR2 is FYNNEI. For the CDR3, the DNA is TGTGCCAGCAGTGAAGACAGAAGCTATGGCTACACCTTC. Translating it yields CASSEDRSYGYTF.

Only one count was recorded for this clone. The rearrangement uses TRBV5-8 and TRBJ2-2; possible D gene TRBD1, 5 bases. CDR3 length: 16 residues. Per the germline V gene, CDR1 is SGHTS and CDR2 is YDEGEE. V was pared by 3 bases and J by 1 base, with 13 bases between. As DNA, the CDR3 is TGTGCCAGCAGCTGGGCGCAGGGTGTGAACACCGGGGAGCTGTTTTTT. Residues: CASSWAQGVNTGELFF.

CDR3 DNA: TGTGCCAGCAGCTTAGACTCAGGGCCGAACTATGGCTACACCTTC. Encoded protein: CASSLDSGPNYGYTF. This chain joins TRBV11-2 and TRBJ1-2; TRBD1 might be the D (5 bases). Per germline, CDR1 SGHAT and CDR2 FQNNGV. V was trimmed by 0 bases and J by 2 bases, leaving 10 bases between them. The CDR3 covers 15 residues.

This clone was counted a few times. The chain employs TRBV5-6 and TRBJ1-1; D unclear. The CDR3 runs 14 residues. With 0 bases removed from V and 6 bases from J, the gap between germline ends came to 12 bases. Germline CDR1 reads SGHDT; CDR2 reads YYEEEE. CDR3 DNA: TGTGCCAGCAGCTTGGCCGAGGTGGGGTCTGAAGCTTTCTTT. This sequence encodes CASSLAEVGSEAFF.

Written as DNA, the CDR3 is TGCAGCGGGACTACTCACAATGAGCAGTTCTTC. Its translation is CSGTTHNEQFF. The chain recombines TRBV29-1 with TRBJ2-1, with D tentatively TRBD2 (6 bases). The CDR3 is 11 residues long. V was pared by 7 bases and J by 5 bases, with 9 bases between. Per the germline V gene, CDR1 is SQVTM and CDR2 is ANQGSEA.

The CDR3 loop is CASRWDRTYGYTF. In DNA, the CDR3 is TGTGCCAGCAGATGGGACAGGACCTATGGCTACACCTTC. The chain couples TRBV28 to TRBJ1-2, with 8 bases that match TRBD1. The germline V gene has CDR1 MDHEN and CDR2 SYDVKM. The CDR3 length is 13 residues. J gave up 4 bases and V 6 bases, and 4 bases lay outside the gene matches.

The rearrangement uses TRBV5-6 and TRBJ2-4; D is tentatively TRBD1 or TRBD2 (5 bases each). V lost 4 bases and J 0 bases, leaving 14 bases between the germline ends. In germline, CDR1 is SGHDT, CDR2 YYEEEE. The CDR3 extends over 16 amino acids. The CDR3 region has the DNA TGTGCCAGCAGCACGCGAATAGGGACAGCCAAAAACATTCAGTACTTC. Translation: CASSTRIGTAKNIQYF.

The chain links TRBV6-5 to TRBJ1-1; a possible D gene is TRBD1 (5 bases). V lost 0 bases to trimming and J lost 10 bases, with 21 bases between them. Germline CDR1 MNHEY, CDR2 SVGAGI. The CDR3 is made up of 16 amino acids. CDR3 region: CASSYSSTLGGYPAFF. The CDR3 coding sequence is TGTGCCAGCAGTTACTCGAGTACTCTTGGGGGTTATCCAGCTTTCTTT.

This sequence joins TRBV11-2 and TRBJ1-2; D is undetermined. This CDR3 spans 13 amino acids. Germline V gene sequence: CDR1 SGHAT, CDR2 FQNNGV. Between the trimmed V and J ends, which lost 9 bases and 8 bases, there was a span of 19 bases. The CDR3 region is CASTERDFGGYTF. The CDR3 DNA is TGTGCCAGTACCGAAAGGGATTTTGGCGGCTACACCTTC.

This sequence joins TRBV27 and TRBJ2-1; D is perhaps TRBD1 (7 bases). The CDR3 has 16 residues. The ends were cut back, 0 bases at V and 2 bases at J, with 11 bases in the middle. Germline CDR1 and CDR2: MNHEY and SMNVEV (reference sequence). This CDR3 reads CASSLSSRGAYNEQFF. The CDR3 DNA reads TGTGCCAGCAGTTTATCTTCCAGGGGGGCCTACAATGAGCAGTTCTTC.

CDR3 sequence: CASSLDSGMRSPLHF. In nucleotides, the CDR3 is TGTGCCAGCAGCTTAGATTCGGGTATGCGCTCACCCCTCCACTTT. The V call is TRBV11-2, the J call TRBJ1-6; D gene unclear. V lost 0 bases to trimming and J lost 10 bases, with 13 bases between them. This CDR3 is 15 amino acids long. The V gene's germline CDR1 is SGHAT and CDR2 FQNNGV. Combining the CDR3 with reference TRBV11-2 and TRBJ1-6 gives the whole variable domain EAGVAQSPRYKIIEKRQSVAFWCNPISGHATLYWYQQILGQGPKLLIQFQNNGVVDDSQLPKDRFSAERLKGVDSTLKIQPAKLEDSAVYLCASSLDSGMRSPLHFGNGTRLTVT.

The chain uses TRBV30 and TRBJ2-5; the D gene is possibly TRBD1 (6 bases). The CDR3 sequence is 11 residues long. Germline V gene data show CDR1 as GTSNPN and CDR2 as SVGIG (reference sequence). The ends were cut back, 6 bases at V and 1 base at J, with 6 bases in the middle. CDR3 sequence reads: CACRGQETQYF. The CDR3 DNA is TGTGCCTGCAGGGGCCAAGAGACCCAGTACTTC.

The chain employs TRBV4-2 and TRBJ2-1; TRBD2 matches 9 bases. The CDR3 spans 15 residues. V was clipped by 2 bases and J by 5 bases; unmatched bases: 4. Germline CDR1 is LGHNA and CDR2 is YNFKEQ. The CDR3 reads CASSQRTSEDNEQFF. In nucleotides, the CDR3 is TGTGCCAGCAGCCAACGGACTAGCGAAGACAATGAGCAGTTCTTC.

Written as DNA, the CDR3 is TGTGCCAGCAGTTTAGGGACAGGGGCAGATACGCAGTATTTT. Protein: CASSLGTGADTQYF. V and J are TRBV27 and TRBJ2-3; 10 bases are shared with TRBD1. V lost 2 bases and J lost 4; bases outside the gene matches: 0. Germline values: CDR1 MNHEY, CDR2 SMNVEV (reference sequence). This CDR3 comprises 14 residues.

The V call is TRBV29-1, the J call TRBJ1-1; unclear D gene. V shed 3 bases and J shed 1 base, with 6 bases lying between them. The CDR3 runs 12 residues. CDR1 is SQVTM, CDR2 ANQGSEA, per germline. Written as DNA, the CDR3 is TGCAGCGTTGATGAGCAGAACACTGAAGCTTTCTTT. Its protein product is CSVDEQNTEAFF.